This TCR beta chain derives from a study of T cells in Graves' hyperthyroidism and ophthalmopathy. About the study: It was at initial diagnosis, before any treatment, that peripheral blood was collected.

The CDR3 is 13 amino acids. The germline V and J ends were trimmed by 2 bases and 4 bases, with 7 bases remaining between them. Germline lookup yields CDR1 SEHNR and CDR2 FQNEAQ (reference sequence). Authors of the study amplified TCR beta CDR3 regions from RNA transcripts. The HTBI primer set served for first-round RT-PCR of the TCR CDR3. From the multiplex PCR reads, TCRdb called clonotypes with MiXCR, one entry per CDR3 protein. The sample has 310,000 or so distinct CDR3 sequences; about 15% are singletons. The study based diagnoses on clinical symptoms, serum thyroxine and TRAb, thyroid ultrasound and orbital computed tomography. This clonotype was detected many times. The antigen is not known. General study points: Ophthalmopathy and stable hyperthyroidism were told apart by a 13 V-J model. Among thyroid clonotypes expanded above 0.001, most also appeared in blood.

The source is a woman in her sixties with Graves' ophthalmopathy. Sequenced material: blood. The V gene is TRBV7-9, the J gene TRBJ2-3; maybe TRBD2 (5 bases). CDR3 loop: CASSLSGADTQYF. CDR3 coding DNA: TGTGCCAGCAGCTTATCCGGGGCAGATACGCAGTATTTT.